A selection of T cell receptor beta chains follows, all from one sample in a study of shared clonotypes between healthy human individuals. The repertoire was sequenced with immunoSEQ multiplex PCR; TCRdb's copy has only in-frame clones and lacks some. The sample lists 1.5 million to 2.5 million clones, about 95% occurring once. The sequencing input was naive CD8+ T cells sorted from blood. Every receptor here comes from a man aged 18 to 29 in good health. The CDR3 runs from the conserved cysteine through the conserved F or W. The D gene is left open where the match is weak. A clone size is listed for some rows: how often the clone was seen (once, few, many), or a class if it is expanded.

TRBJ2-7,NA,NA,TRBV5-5,CASSLREAGEGYEQYF,TGTGCCAGCAGCTTGCGAGAAGCAGGGGAGGGCTACGAGCAGTACTTC
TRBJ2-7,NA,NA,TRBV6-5,CASLGFGTYEQYF,TGTGCCAGTTTAGGGTTTGGCACCTACGAGCAGTACTTC
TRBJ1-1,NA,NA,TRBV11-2,CASSPVLNTEAFF,TGTGCCAGCAGCCCGGTCTTGAACACTGAAGCTTTCTTT
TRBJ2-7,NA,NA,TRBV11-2,CASSRRTVYEQYF,TGTGCCAGCAGCCGGCGGACAGTCTACGAGCAGTACTTC
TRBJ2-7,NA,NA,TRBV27,CASSLGNSVYEQYF,TGTGCCAGCAGTTTAGGAAACAGTGTCTACGAGCAGTACTTC
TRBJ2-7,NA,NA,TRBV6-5,CASSHYQGGYEQYF,TGTGCCAGCAGTCACTATCAGGGGGGCTACGAGCAGTACTTC
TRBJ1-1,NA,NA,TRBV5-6,CASSLAGGQAFF,TGTGCCAGCAGCTTGGCCGGGGGCCAGGCTTTCTTT
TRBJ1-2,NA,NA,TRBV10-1,CASSETPNYGYTF,TGCGCCAGCAGTGAGACCCCTAACTATGGCTACACCTTC
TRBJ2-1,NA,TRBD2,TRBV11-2,CASSLAIAGAPSYNEQFF,TGTGCCAGCAGCTTGGCCATAGCGGGAGCTCCCTCCTACAATGAGCAGTTCTTC
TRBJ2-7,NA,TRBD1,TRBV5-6,CASSLDPGQGYEQYF,TGTGCCAGCAGCTTGGATCCGGGACAGGGATACGAGCAGTACTTC
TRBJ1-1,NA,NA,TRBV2,CASSEWVNTEAFF,TGTGCCAGCAGTGAGTGGGTGAACACTGAAGCTTTCTTT
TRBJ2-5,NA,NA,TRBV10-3,CAISESRETQYF,TGTGCCATCAGTGAGTCACGGGAGACCCAGTACTTC
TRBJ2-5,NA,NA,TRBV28,CASSPTLGLGTQYF,TGTGCCAGCAGTCCGACCCTAGGGTTGGGGACCCAGTACTTC
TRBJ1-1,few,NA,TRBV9,CASSPGVDTEAFF,TGTGCCAGCAGCCCGGGAGTGGACACTGAAGCTTTCTTT
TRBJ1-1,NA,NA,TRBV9,CASSVSGIGPEAFF,TGTGCCAGCAGCGTATCCGGGATTGGGCCTGAAGCTTTCTTT
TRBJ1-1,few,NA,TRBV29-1,CSVDWAANTEAFF,TGCAGCGTTGATTGGGCAGCGAACACTGAAGCTTTCTTT
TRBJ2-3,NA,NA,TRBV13,CASSLGLGAEDTQYF,TGTGCCAGCAGCTTAGGCCTGGGGGCCGAAGATACGCAGTATTTT
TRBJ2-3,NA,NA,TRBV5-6,CASSQPTGWYTDTQYF,TGTGCCAGCAGCCAGCCGACCGGCTGGTATACAGATACGCAGTATTTT
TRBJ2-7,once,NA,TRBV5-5,CASSFGQYPYEQYF,TGTGCCAGCAGCTTCGGGCAGTATCCCTACGAGCAGTACTTC
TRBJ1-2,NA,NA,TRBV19,CASSQGYDYGYTF,TGTGCCAGTAGCCAGGGTTACGACTATGGCTACACCTTC
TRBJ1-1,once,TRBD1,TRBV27,CASTPTGGNTEAFF,TGTGCCAGCACCCCGACAGGGGGGAACACTGAAGCTTTCTTT
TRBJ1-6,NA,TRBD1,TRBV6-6,CASSPTGSPYNSPLHF,TGTGCCAGCAGTCCGACAGGGAGTCCTTATAATTCACCCCTCCACTTT